This T cell receptor beta chain emerged from a study of regulatory T cells in long-lasting Graves disease. The study, taken as a whole, reports: Relative to new patients (around 1,000), persistent patients exhibited greater sharing of public clonotypes (around 2,700).

Specified time point: persistent/refractory GD, antithyroid drugs over 5 years with positive TRAb. Following extraction of RNA from PBMCs, that RNA was used to make the TCR library. Assembly of TCR beta libraries relied on iRepertoire HTBI primers together with Arm-PCR of CDR3 regions. MiXCR, applied by TCRdb to the multiplex PCR reads, yields one record per CDR3 protein. The data show hundreds of thousands of distinct CDR3 sequences, under 25% seen once. This clonotype occurred a few times. Antigen unknown. This CDR3 has 13 amino acids. Per the germline V gene, CDR1 is SNHLY and CDR2 is FYNNEI. With 7 bases removed from V and 1 base from J, the gap between germline ends came to 8 bases.

The V call is TRBV2, the J call TRBJ2-1; D unclear. The material sequenced was peripheral blood mononuclear cells (PBMCs), taken when the disease was refractory, from a patient treated with antithyroid drugs. This receptor was taken from a female donor with Graves disease. The CDR3 protein is CASMLDSYNEQFF. The CDR3 DNA follows: TGTGCCAGCATGTTGGATTCCTACAATGAGCAGTTCTTC.